The rows below give T cell receptor beta chains drawn from one sample of a study of blood T cell repertoires in COVID-19. Here immunoSEQ multiplex PCR was the method, and the copy in TCRdb shows in-frame clones only, minus some. The sample has 65,000 or so clones, 76% seen once. Sequencing was done on a sample of peripheral blood. The receptor source for this set is a woman aged 50 to 65 with active or convalescent COVID-19. CDR3s include the opening cysteine and the closing phenylalanine or tryptophan. A D gene is named only where the DNA matches it firmly. Expanded clones get a size class; other rows say once, few or many, or leave the size out.

V: TRBV7-7
D: TRBD2
size: -
J: TRBJ2-3
DNA: TGTGCTAGCAGCTTAGGGGTCGCTAGCGGGTCGACAGATACGCAGTATTTT
CDR3: CASSLGVASGSTDTQYF

V: TRBV30
D: -
size: -
J: TRBJ1-5
DNA: TGTGCCTGGAGTGCGACGGCCGGGCAGCCCCAGCATTTT
CDR3: CAWSATAGQPQHF

V: TRBV28
D: -
size: -
J: TRBJ2-1
DNA: TGTGCCAGCAGTTCTATAGCGAGGGGGAATGAGCAGTTCTTC
CDR3: CASSSIARGNEQFF

V: TRBV5-1
D: -
size: -
J: TRBJ1-1
DNA: TGCGCCAGCAGCTCATCGGCCGGGGGAGGAACTGAAGCTTTCTTT
CDR3: CASSSSAGGGTEAFF

V: TRBV19
D: -
size: -
J: TRBJ2-7
DNA: TGTGCCAGTAGTAGCCAAGGGGTAGTGAACGAGCAGTACTTC
CDR3: CASSSQGVVNEQYF

V: TRBV5-1
D: -
size: -
J: TRBJ1-1
DNA: TGCGCCAGCAGCTTGGAGGTCAGGGGAAAGAACACTGAAGCTTTCTTT
CDR3: CASSLEVRGKNTEAFF

V: TRBV18
D: TRBD1
size: -
J: TRBJ1-4
DNA: TGTGCCAGCAGACCGGGACAGGGCGAAAAACTGTTTTTT
CDR3: CASRPGQGEKLFF

V: TRBV2
D: -
size: once
J: TRBJ1-5
DNA: TGTGCCAGCAGTGCCGAGCGGGGTTCTAATCAGCCCCAGCATTTT
CDR3: CASSAERGSNQPQHF

V: TRBV5-1
D: TRBD2
size: -
J: TRBJ2-1
DNA: TGCGCCAGCAGCACTGGACTAGCGGGAAGCGATGAGCAGTTCTTC
CDR3: CASSTGLAGSDEQFF

V: TRBV7-9
D: -
size: -
J: TRBJ2-1
DNA: TGTGCCAGCACGCGGGACTCCTACAATGAGCAGTTCTTC
CDR3: CASTRDSYNEQFF

V: TRBV14
D: -
size: -
J: TRBJ2-3
DNA: TGTGCCAGCTTGGGACTGGAGTCGAATACGCAGTATTTT
CDR3: CASLGLESNTQYF

V: TRBV14
D: TRBD1
size: once
J: TRBJ2-1
DNA: TGTGCCAGCAGCCAATTACGGGACAGCCTAGGCAATGAGCAGTTCTTC
CDR3: CASSQLRDSLGNEQFF

V: TRBV6-2/TRBV6-3
D: -
size: -
J: TRBJ1-1
DNA: TGTGCCAGCAGTTACGGGCAGCTCGTCGAAGCTTTCTTT
CDR3: CASSYGQLVEAFF

V: TRBV19
D: TRBD2
size: -
J: TRBJ2-1
DNA: TGTGCCAGTAGACGTACTAGCGGTACCTACAATGAGCAGTTCTTC
CDR3: CASRRTSGTYNEQFF

V: TRBV7-9
D: -
size: many
J: TRBJ1-1
DNA: TGTGCCAGCAGCCCCCGACGGGCTGAAGCTTTCTTT
CDR3: CASSPRRAEAFF